The rows below give T cell receptor beta chains drawn from one sample of a study of Ad26.COV2.S vaccination and SARS-CoV-2 variants. Generated by immunoSEQ multiplex PCR, the TCRdb table keeps only in-frame clones and is missing some. The sample lists around 300,000 clones; about 87% were seen once. The sample here was peripheral blood, taken in a trial of Ad26.COV2.S vaccine versus placebo. The receptor set was obtained from a person between 18 and 65 years old who received the Ad26.COV2.S COVID-19 vaccine or a placebo. Both conserved end residues are part of each CDR3. Fields, in order: J gene, clone size, D gene, V gene, CDR3 DNA, CDR3 protein. The D gene is left open where the match is weak. Size is stated for part of the rows, as once, few or many counts, or as a class when the clone is expanded.

J: TRBJ2-5
size: NA
D: TRBD1
V: TRBV4-3
DNA: TGCGCCAGCAGCCAAATAGCCGGTACCCGGGACAGTGTGAGGACCCAGTACTTC
CDR3: CASSQIAGTRDSVRTQYF

J: TRBJ1-5
size: NA
D: TRBD1
V: TRBV27
DNA: TGTGCCAGCAGGACAGGGACGTATAGCAATCAGCCCCAGCATTTT
CDR3: CASRTGTYSNQPQHF

J: TRBJ1-1
size: NA
D: NA
V: TRBV7-9
DNA: TGTGCCAGCAGCTTAGCGGGTACCAGGGTTGTCATGAGAAACACTGAAGCTTTCTTT
CDR3: CASSLAGTRVVMRNTEAFF

J: TRBJ2-7
size: NA
D: TRBD1
V: TRBV15
DNA: TGTGCCACCGGGACAGGGGACGAGCAGTACTTC
CDR3: CATGTGDEQYF

J: TRBJ1-1
size: NA
D: NA
V: TRBV2
DNA: TGTGCCAGCAGTGAACTCCTGGCTGGGGCCACTGAAGCTTTCTTT
CDR3: CASSELLAGATEAFF

J: TRBJ1-1
size: NA
D: TRBD1
V: TRBV6-5
DNA: TGTGCCAGCAGCCCGGACCGACAGGGATTATCAGCTTTCTTT
CDR3: CASSPDRQGLSAFF

J: TRBJ1-5
size: NA
D: NA
V: TRBV28
DNA: TGTGCCAGCACCTTGTTAGGGAATAGCAATCAGCCCCAGCATTTT
CDR3: CASTLLGNSNQPQHF

J: TRBJ1-3
size: few
D: NA
V: TRBV10-1
DNA: TGCGCCAGCAGTGAAAGGGGCCTCTCCTCTGGAAACACCATATATTTT
CDR3: CASSERGLSSGNTIYF

J: TRBJ1-2
size: NA
D: NA
V: TRBV14
DNA: TGTGCCAGCAGCCAGAACAGCGTGGGCAGGGATGGCTACACCTTC
CDR3: CASSQNSVGRDGYTF

J: TRBJ2-4
size: few
D: NA
V: TRBV7-3
DNA: TGTGCCAGCAGCTTACGACACCACCTAGCCAAAAACATTCAGTACTTC
CDR3: CASSLRHHLAKNIQYF

J: TRBJ2-7
size: NA
D: NA
V: TRBV4-1
DNA: TGCGCCAGCAGCCATGACACAGGGTTCTACGAGCAGTACTTC
CDR3: CASSHDTGFYEQYF

J: TRBJ2-5
size: NA
D: NA
V: TRBV7-2
DNA: TGTGCCAGCAGCCCCCAAGCGGCGGTCCAGACCCAGTACTTC
CDR3: CASSPQAAVQTQYF

J: TRBJ1-2
size: few
D: NA
V: TRBV7-9
DNA: TGTGCCAGCAGCTTATGGGGGTACTATGGCTACACCTTC
CDR3: CASSLWGYYGYTF

J: TRBJ1-3
size: NA
D: NA
V: TRBV6-5
DNA: TGTGCCAGCAAAACTTCCGCTGGAAACACCATATATTTT
CDR3: CASKTSAGNTIYF

J: TRBJ2-6
size: NA
D: TRBD1
V: TRBV7-9
DNA: TGTGCCAGCAGCCAAATGACAGGGCTCGCTGGAGCCAACGTCCTGACTTTC
CDR3: CASSQMTGLAGANVLTF

J: TRBJ2-7
size: NA
D: TRBD1
V: TRBV9
DNA: TGTGCCAGCAGCGTATCTCCGGGACAGGGAACCGACGAGCAGTACTTC
CDR3: CASSVSPGQGTDEQYF

J: TRBJ1-3
size: NA
D: NA
V: TRBV28
DNA: TGTGCCAGCAGTCCTAAGCCCCCCTTCCAAAAAACGGGGAGCACCATATATTTT
CDR3: CASSPKPPFQKTGSTIYF

J: TRBJ1-4
size: NA
D: NA
V: TRBV9
DNA: TGTGCCAGCAGCGTAGGCCAGTGGGAAAAACTGTTTTTT
CDR3: CASSVGQWEKLFF

J: TRBJ2-7
size: NA
D: NA
V: TRBV30
DNA: TGTGCCTGGAGTGGGACCCGGTCGTGGCAGTACTTC
CDR3: CAWSGTRSWQYF

J: TRBJ2-6
size: NA
D: TRBD1
V: TRBV19
DNA: TGTGCCAGTCAACCGGGACAGGGGGTGGCTGGGGCCAACGTCCTGACTTTC
CDR3: CASQPGQGVAGANVLTF